Many counts were recorded for the clone carrying this T cell receptor beta chain. Its antigen is unidentified. TCRdb passed the 5' RACE reads through MiXCR, listing each CDR3 protein once. The sample carries approximately 690,000 distinct CDR3 sequences, approximately 6% recorded once. The sample comes from a study of identical twins. CDR3 length equals 14 residues. V was shortened by 3 bases and J by 4 bases, with 12 bases between the two germline ends. The germline CDR1 and CDR2 sequences are KGHSH and LQKENI. General study findings and limits: Alpha sequences out of frame and shared by twins had excess low generation probability.

The chain is built from TRBV18 and TRBJ2-5; the D call may be TRBD1 or TRBD2 (5 bases each). The sequenced sample consisted of naive T cells sorted from blood. The TCR was taken from a man between 18 and 35 years old in good health. CDR3 nucleotide sequence: TGTGCCAGCTCACCCGGTGGGGGAAGAGAGACCCAGTACTTC. It yields the protein CASSPGGGRETQYF.